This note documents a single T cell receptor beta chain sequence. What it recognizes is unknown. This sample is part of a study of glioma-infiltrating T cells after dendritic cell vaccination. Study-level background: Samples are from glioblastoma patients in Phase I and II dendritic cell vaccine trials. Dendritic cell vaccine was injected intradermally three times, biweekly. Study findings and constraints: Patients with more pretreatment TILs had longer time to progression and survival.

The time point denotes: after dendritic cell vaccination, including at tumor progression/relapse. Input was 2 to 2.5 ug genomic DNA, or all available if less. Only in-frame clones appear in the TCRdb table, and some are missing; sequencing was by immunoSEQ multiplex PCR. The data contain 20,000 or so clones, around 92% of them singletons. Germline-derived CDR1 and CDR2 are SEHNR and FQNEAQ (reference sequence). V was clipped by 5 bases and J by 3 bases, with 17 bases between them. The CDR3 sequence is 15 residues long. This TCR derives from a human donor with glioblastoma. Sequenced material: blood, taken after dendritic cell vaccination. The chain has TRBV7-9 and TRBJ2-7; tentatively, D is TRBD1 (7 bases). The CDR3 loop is CASSPQGGRDYEQYF. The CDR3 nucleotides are TGTGCCAGCAGCCCCCAGGGGGGTCGGGACTACGAGCAGTACTTC.